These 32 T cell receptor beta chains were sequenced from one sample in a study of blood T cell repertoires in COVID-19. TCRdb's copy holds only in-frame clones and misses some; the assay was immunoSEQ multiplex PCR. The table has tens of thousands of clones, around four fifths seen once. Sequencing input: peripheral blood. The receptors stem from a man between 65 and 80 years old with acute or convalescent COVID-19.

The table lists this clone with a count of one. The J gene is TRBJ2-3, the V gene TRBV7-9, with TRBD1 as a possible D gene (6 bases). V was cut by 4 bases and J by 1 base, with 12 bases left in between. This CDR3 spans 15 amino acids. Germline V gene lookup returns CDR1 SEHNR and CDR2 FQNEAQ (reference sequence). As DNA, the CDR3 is TGTGCCAGCAGCTCCCGACAGGAAGGCACAGATACGCAGTATTTT. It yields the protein CASSSRQEGTDTQYF.

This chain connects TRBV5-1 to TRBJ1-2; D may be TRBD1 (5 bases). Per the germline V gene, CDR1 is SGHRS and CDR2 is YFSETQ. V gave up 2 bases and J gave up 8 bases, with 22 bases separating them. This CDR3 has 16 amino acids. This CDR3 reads CASSFMDTDPPKGYTF. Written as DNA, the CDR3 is TGCGCCAGCAGCTTCATGGACACGGACCCGCCTAAGGGCTACACCTTC.

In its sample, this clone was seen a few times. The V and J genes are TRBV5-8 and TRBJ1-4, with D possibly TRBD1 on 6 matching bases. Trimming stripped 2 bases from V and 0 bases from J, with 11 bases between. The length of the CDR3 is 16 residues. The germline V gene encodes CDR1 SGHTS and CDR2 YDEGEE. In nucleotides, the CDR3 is TGTGCCAGCAGCTTCGGGACAACTGCAACTAATGAAAAACTGTTTTTT. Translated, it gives CASSFGTTATNEKLFF.

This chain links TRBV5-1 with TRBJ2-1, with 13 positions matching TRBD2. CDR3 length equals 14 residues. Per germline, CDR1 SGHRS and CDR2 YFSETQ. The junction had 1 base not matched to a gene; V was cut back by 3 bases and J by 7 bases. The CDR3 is CASSSTSGGNEQFF. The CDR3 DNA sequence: TGCGCCAGCAGCTCGACTAGCGGGGGGAATGAGCAGTTCTTC.

The CDR3 region is CASSPGVGGDSYNEQFF. The CDR3 bases are TGTGCCAGCAGCCCGGGGGTGGGGGGAGACTCCTACAATGAGCAGTTCTTC. The chain uses TRBV5-8 and TRBJ2-1; D might be TRBD2 (6 bases). The CDR3 has 17 residues. Germline assignment: CDR1 SGHTS and CDR2 YDEGEE. V was trimmed by 4 bases and J by 0 bases, leaving 17 bases between them.

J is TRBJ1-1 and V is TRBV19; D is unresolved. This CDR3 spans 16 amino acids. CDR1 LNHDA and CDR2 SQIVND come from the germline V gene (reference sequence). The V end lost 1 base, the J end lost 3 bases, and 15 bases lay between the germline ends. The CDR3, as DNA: TGTGCCAGTAGTATAGTATCCAATCGGTTGGACACTGAAGCTTTCTTT. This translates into CASSIVSNRLDTEAFF.

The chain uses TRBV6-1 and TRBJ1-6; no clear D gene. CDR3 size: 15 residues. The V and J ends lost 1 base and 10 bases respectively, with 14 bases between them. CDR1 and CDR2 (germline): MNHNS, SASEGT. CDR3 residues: CASSEEGESRSPLHF. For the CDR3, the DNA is TGTGCCAGCAGTGAAGAGGGAGAGTCTAGGTCACCCCTCCACTTT.

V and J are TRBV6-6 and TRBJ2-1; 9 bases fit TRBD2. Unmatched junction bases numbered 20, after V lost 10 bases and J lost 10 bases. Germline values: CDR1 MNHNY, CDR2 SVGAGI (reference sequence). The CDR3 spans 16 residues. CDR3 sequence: CATLPIPAGGPGEQFF. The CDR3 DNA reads TGTGCCACCCTCCCAATACCGGCGGGGGGGCCGGGGGAGCAGTTCTTC.

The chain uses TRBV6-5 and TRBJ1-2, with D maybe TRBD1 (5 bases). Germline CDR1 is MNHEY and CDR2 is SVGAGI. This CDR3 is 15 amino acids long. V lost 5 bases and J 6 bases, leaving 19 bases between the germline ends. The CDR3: CASSISGEGSNGYTF. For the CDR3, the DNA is TGTGCCAGCAGTATCTCGGGGGAGGGATCGAATGGCTACACCTTC.

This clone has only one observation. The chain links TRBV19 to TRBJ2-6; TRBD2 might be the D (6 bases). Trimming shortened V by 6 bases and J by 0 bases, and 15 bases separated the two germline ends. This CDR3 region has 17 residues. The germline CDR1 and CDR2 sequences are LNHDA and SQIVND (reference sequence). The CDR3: CASRRGGGVSGANVLTF. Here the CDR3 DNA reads TGTGCCAGTAGACGGGGAGGCGGCGTCTCTGGGGCCAACGTCCTGACTTTC.

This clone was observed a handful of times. The CDR3 here is CATSRGLAGVEQYF. CDR3 nucleotides: TGTGCCACCAGCAGGGGACTAGCGGGGGTCGAGCAGTACTTC. The chain is built from TRBV15 and TRBJ2-7; TRBD2 agrees at 14 bases. From germline, CDR1 is LNHNV and CDR2 YYDKDF (reference sequence). V trimming: 3 bases; J trimming: 6 bases; junction bases outside the gene matches: 1. This CDR3 contains 14 residues.

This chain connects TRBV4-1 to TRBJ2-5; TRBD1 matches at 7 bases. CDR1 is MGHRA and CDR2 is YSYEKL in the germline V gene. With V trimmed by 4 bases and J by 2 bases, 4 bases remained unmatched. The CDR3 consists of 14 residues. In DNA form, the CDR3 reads TGCGCCAGCAGCCGACCGACAGGGCAAGAGACCCAGTACTTC. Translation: CASSRPTGQETQYF.

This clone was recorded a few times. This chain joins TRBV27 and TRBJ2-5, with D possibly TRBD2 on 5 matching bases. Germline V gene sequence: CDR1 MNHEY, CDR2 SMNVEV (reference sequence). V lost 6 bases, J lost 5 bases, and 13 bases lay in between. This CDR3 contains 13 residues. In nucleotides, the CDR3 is TGTGCCAGCAGACGACTGGGCGGGGAGACCCAGTACTTC. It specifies CASRRLGGETQYF.

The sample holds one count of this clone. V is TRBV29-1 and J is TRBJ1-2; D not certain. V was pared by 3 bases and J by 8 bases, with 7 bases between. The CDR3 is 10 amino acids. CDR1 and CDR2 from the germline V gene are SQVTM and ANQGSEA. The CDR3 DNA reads TGCAGCGTTGACGCCCGGGGCTACACCTTC. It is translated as CSVDARGYTF.

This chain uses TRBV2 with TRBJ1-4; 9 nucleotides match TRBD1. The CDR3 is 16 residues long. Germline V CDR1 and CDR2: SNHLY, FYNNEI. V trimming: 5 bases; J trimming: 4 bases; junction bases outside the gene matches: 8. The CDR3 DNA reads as TGTGCCAGCAGTTATGTACAGGGGGCAATTAATGAAAAACTGTTTTTT. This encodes CASSYVQGAINEKLFF.

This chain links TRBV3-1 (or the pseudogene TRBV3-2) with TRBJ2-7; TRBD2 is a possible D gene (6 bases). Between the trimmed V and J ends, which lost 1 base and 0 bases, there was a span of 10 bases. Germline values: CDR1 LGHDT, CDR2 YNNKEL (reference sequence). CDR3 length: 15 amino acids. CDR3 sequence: CASSQGGGNSYEQYF. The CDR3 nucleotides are TGTGCCAGCAGCCAAGGGGGCGGGAACTCCTACGAGCAGTACTTC.

The CDR3 region has the DNA TGTGCCAGCATGGCACTAGCGGGGGTAGAGACCCAGTACTTC. It encodes CASMALAGVETQYF. This chain connects TRBV28 to TRBJ2-5, with 11 positions matching TRBD2. The germline V gene has CDR1 MDHEN and CDR2 SYDVKM. V lost 7 bases to trimming and J lost 4 bases; unmatched junction nucleotides: 5. This CDR3 has 14 amino acids.

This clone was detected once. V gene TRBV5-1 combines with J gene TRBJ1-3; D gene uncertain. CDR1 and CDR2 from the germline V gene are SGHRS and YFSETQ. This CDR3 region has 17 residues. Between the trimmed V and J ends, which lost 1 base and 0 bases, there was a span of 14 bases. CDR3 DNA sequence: TGCGCCAGCAGCTTGAATCAAGACACATACTCTGGAAACACCATATATTTT. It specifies CASSLNQDTYSGNTIYF.

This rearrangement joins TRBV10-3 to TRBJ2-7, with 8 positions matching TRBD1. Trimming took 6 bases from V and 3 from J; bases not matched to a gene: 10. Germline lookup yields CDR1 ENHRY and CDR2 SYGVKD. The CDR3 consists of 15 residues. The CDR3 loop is CAISLPDRGGYEQYF. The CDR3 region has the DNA TGTGCCATCAGCCTACCAGACAGGGGAGGCTACGAGCAGTACTTC.

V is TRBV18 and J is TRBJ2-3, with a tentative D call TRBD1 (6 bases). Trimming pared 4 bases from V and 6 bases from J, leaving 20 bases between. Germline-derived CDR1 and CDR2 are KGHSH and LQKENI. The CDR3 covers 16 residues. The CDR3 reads CASSLRDIQIADTQYF. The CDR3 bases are TGTGCCAGCTCACTCCGGGACATCCAGATCGCGGATACGCAGTATTTT. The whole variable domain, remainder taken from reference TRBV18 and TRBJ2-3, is NAGVMQNPRHLVRRRGQEARLRCSPMKGHSHVYWYRQLPEEGLKFMVYLQKENIIDESGMPKERFSAEFPKEGPSILRIQQVVRGDSAAYFCASSLRDIQIADTQYFGPGTRLTVL.

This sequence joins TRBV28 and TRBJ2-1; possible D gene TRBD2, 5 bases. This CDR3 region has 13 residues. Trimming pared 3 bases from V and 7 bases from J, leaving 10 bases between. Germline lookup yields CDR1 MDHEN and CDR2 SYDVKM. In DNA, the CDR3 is TGTGCCAGCAGTTTGCTTAGCGATAATGAGCAGTTCTTC. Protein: CASSLLSDNEQFF.

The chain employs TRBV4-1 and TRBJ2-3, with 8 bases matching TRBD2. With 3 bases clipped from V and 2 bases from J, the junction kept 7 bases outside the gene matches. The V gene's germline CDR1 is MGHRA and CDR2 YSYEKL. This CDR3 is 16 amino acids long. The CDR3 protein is CASSHLAGGLTDTQYF. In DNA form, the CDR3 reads TGCGCCAGCAGCCACTTGGCGGGGGGACTCACAGATACGCAGTATTTT.

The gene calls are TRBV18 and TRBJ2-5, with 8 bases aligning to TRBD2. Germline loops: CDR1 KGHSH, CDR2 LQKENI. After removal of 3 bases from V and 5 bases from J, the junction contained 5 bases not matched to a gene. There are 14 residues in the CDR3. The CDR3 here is CASSPPSGGETQYF. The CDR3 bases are TGTGCCAGCTCACCCCCGTCGGGGGGGGAGACCCAGTACTTC.

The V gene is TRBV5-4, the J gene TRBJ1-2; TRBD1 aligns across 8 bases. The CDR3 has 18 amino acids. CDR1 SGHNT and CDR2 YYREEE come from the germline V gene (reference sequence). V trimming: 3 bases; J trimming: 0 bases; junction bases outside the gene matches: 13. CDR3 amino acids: CASSYLSGQGGSNYGYTF. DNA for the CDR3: TGTGCCAGCAGCTACTTATCAGGACAGGGTGGGTCTAACTATGGCTACACCTTC.

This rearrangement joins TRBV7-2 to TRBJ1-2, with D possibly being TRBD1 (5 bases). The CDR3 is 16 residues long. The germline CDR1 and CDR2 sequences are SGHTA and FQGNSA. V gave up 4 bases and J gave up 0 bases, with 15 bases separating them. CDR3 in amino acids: CASSSHTGRANYGYTF. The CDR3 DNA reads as TGTGCCAGCAGCTCACATACAGGCAGAGCTAACTATGGCTACACCTTC.

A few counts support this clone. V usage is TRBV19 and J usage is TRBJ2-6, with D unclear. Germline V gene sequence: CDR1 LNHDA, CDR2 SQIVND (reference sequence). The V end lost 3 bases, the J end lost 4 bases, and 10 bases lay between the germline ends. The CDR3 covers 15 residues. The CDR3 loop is CASSILYSGANVLTF. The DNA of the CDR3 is TGTGCCAGTAGTATTTTATATTCCGGGGCCAACGTCCTGACTTTC.

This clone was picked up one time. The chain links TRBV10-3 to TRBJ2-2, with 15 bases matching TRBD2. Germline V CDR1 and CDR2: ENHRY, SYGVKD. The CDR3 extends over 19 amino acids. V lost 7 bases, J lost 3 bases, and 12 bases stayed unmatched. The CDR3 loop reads CAITPGTSGGLRDTGELFF. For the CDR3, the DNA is TGTGCCATCACCCCCGGGACTAGCGGGGGGCTACGCGACACCGGGGAGCTGTTTTTT.

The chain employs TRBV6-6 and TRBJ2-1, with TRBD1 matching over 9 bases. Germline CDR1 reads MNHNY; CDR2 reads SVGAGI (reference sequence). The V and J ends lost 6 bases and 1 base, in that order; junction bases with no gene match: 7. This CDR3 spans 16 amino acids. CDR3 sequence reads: CASRSSDRGSYNEQFF. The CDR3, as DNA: TGTGCCAGCAGATCCTCGGACAGGGGATCCTACAATGAGCAGTTCTTC.

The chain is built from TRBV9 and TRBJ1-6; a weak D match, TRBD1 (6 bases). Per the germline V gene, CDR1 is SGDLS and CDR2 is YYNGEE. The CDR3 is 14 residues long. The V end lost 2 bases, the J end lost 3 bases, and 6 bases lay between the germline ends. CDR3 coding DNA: TGTGCCAGCAGCGTGGACAGCTATAATTCACCCCTCCACTTT. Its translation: CASSVDSYNSPLHF.

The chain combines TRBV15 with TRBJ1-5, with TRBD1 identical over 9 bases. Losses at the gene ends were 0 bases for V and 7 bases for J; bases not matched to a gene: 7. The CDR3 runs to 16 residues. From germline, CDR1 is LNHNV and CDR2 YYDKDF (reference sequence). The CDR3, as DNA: TGTGCCACCAGCAGAGATAGGGGACAGGGTGTCCAGCCCCAGCATTTT. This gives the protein CATSRDRGQGVQPQHF. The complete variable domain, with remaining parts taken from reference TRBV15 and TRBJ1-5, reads DAMVIQNPRYQVTQFGKPVTLSCSQTLNHNVMYWYQQKSSQAPKLLFHYYDKDFNNEADTPDNFQSRRPNTSFCFLDIRSPGLGDTAMYLCATSRDRGQGVQPQHFGDGTRLSIL.

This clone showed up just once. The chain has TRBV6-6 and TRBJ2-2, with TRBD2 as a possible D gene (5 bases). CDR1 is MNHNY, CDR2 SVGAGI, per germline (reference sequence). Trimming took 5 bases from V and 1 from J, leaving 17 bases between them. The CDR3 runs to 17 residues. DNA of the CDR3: TGTGCCAGCAGTCCCTCTGGACGGGGATTGAACACCGGGGAGCTGTTTTTT. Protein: CASSPSGRGLNTGELFF.

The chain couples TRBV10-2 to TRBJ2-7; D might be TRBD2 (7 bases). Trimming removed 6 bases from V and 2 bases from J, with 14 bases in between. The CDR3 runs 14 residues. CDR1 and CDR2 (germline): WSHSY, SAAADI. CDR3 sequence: CASRRGGTTYEQYF. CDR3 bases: TGCGCCAGCAGAAGGGGGGGCACTACCTACGAGCAGTACTTC.